This T cell receptor (beta chain) was captured by sequencing in a study of shared clonotypes between healthy human individuals. The repertoire was sequenced with immunoSEQ multiplex PCR; TCRdb's copy has only in-frame clones and lacks some. This table holds roughly 2.5 million clones, around 90% found once. The donors were all Caucasian adults (living in Nashville, Tennessee). V gave up 0 bases and J gave up 5 bases; unmatched junction bases: 6. Germline V gives CDR1 SGHRS, CDR2 YFSETQ. This CDR3 has 15 amino acids. The gene calls are TRBV5-1 and TRBJ2-7, with 9 bases that match TRBD1. The origin of this receptor is a man between 18 and 35 years old in good health. The sample taken for sequencing was naive CD4+ T cells sorted from blood. The subset was: CD45RA+ positively selected. The CDR3 sequence is CASSLEGQGTHEQYF. DNA of the CDR3: TGCGCCAGCAGCTTGGAGGGACAGGGTACCCACGAGCAGTACTTC.